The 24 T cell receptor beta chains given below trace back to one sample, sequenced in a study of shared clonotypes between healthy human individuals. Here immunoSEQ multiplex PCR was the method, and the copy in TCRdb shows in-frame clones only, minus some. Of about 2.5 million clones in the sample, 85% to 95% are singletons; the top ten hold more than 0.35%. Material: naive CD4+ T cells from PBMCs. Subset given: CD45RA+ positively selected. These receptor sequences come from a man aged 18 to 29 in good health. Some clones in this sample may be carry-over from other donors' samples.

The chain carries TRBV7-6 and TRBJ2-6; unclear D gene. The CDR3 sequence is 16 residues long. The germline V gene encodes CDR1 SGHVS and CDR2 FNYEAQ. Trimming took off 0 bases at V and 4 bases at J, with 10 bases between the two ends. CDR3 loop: CASSLAPTTGANVLTF. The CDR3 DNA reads TGTGCCAGCAGCTTAGCCCCGACAACCGGGGCCAACGTCCTGACTTTC.

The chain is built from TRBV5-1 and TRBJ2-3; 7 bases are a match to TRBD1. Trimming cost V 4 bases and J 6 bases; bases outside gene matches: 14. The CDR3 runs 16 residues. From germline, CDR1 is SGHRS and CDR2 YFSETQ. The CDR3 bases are TGCGCCAGCAGCCCCCCGACAGGGCACCCGGGGGATACGCAGTATTTT. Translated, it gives CASSPPTGHPGDTQYF.

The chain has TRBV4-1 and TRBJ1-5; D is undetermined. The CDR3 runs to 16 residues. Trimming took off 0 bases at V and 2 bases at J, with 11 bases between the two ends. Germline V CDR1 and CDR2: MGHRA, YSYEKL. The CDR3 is CASSQEGGRGNQPQHF. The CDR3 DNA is TGCGCCAGCAGCCAAGAAGGTGGACGTGGCAATCAGCCCCAGCATTTT.

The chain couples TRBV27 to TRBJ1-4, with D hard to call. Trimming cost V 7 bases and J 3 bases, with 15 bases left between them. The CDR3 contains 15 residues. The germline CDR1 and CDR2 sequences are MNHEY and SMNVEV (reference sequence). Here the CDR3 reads CASTSRTAANEKLFF. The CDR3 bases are TGTGCCAGCACCTCTAGAACCGCGGCTAATGAAAAACTGTTTTTT.

This CDR3 is CASSATSGRETQYF. In DNA, the CDR3 is TGTGCCAGCAGTGCCACTAGCGGGAGAGAGACCCAGTACTTC. V and J are TRBV2 and TRBJ2-5; 11 positions agree with TRBD2. Germline CDR1 reads SNHLY; CDR2 reads FYNNEI. V shed 4 bases, J shed 4 bases, and the junction held 2 bases outside the gene matches. The length of the CDR3 is 14 residues.

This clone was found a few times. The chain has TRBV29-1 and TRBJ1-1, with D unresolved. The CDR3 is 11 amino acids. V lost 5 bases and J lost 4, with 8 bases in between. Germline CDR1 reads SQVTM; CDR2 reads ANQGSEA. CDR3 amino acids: CSVRYRTEAFF. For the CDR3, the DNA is TGCAGCGTTAGGTACCGCACTGAAGCTTTCTTT.

The CDR3 loop reads CAWTREAKNIQYF. The CDR3 DNA reads TGTGCCTGGACGAGGGAGGCCAAAAACATTCAGTACTTC. The chain combines TRBV30 with TRBJ2-4; tentative D call: TRBD2 (5 bases). Germline V gives CDR1 GTSNPN, CDR2 SVGIG (reference sequence). Trimming pared 4 bases from V and 1 base from J, leaving 8 bases between. The CDR3 length is 13 residues. Full variable domain (missing parts from reference TRBV30 and TRBJ2-4): SQTIHQWPATLVQPVGSPLSLECTVEGTSNPNLYWYRQAAGRGLQLLFYSVGIGQISSEVPQNLSASRPQDRQFILSSKKLLLSDSGFYLCAWTREAKNIQYFGAGTRLSVL.

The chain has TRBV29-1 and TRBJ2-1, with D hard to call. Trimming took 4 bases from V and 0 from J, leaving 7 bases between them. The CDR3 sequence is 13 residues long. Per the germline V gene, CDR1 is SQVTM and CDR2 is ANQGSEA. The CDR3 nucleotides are TGCAGCGTTGCAAGGTTCTCCTACAATGAGCAGTTCTTC. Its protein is CSVARFSYNEQFF.

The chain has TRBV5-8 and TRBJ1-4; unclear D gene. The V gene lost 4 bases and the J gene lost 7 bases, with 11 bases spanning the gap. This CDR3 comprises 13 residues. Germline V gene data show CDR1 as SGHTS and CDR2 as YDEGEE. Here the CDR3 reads CASSPGPTEKLFF. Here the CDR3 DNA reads TGTGCCAGCAGCCCTGGACCAACTGAAAAACTGTTTTTT.

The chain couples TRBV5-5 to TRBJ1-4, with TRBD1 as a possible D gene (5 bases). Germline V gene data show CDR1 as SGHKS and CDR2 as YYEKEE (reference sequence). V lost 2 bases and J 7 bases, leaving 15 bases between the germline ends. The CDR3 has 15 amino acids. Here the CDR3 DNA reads TGTGCCAGCAGCTTTTCCGGGGGAGACGGTGAAAAACTGTTTTTT. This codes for CASSFSGGDGEKLFF.

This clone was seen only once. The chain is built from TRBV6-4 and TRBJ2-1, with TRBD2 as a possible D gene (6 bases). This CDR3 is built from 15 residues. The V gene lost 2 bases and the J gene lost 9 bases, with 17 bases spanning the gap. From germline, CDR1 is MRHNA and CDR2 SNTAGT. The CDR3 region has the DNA TGTGCCAGCAGTGACCAGGCGGGAACCCCCTTTGAGCAGTTCTTC. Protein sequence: CASSDQAGTPFEQFF.

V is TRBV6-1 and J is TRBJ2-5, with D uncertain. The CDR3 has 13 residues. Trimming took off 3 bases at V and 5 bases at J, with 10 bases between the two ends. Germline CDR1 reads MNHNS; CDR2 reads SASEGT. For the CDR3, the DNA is TGTGCCAGCAGTGAGGCGGCTTGGGAGACCCAGTACTTC. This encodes CASSEAAWETQYF.

The CDR3 loop reads CASSQRQGSDTQYF. As DNA, the CDR3 is TGTGCCAGCAGTCAAAGACAGGGATCAGATACGCAGTATTTT. J is TRBJ2-3 and V is TRBV6-4; 7 bases match TRBD1. CDR1 MRHNA and CDR2 SNTAGT come from the germline V gene. The CDR3 contains 14 residues. V trimming: 5 bases; J trimming: 4 bases; junction bases outside the gene matches: 6.

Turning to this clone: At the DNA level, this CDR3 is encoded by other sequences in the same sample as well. The CDR3 DNA reads TGTGCCAGCAGTCCCCCGACAGGGACAGATACGCAGTATTTT. This gives the protein CASSPPTGTDTQYF. The chain carries TRBV28 and TRBJ2-3; TRBD1 agrees at 7 bases. Germline values: CDR1 MDHEN, CDR2 SYDVKM. Trimming at V came to 5 bases and at J to 3 bases, leaving 5 bases not matched to a gene. This CDR3 has 14 amino acids. The complete variable domain, with remaining parts taken from reference TRBV28 and TRBJ2-3, reads DVKVTQSSRYLVKRTGEKVFLECVQDMDHENMFWYRQDPGLGLRLIYFSYDVKMKEKGDIPEGYSVSREKKERFSLILESASTNQTSMYLCASSPPTGTDTQYFGPGTRLTVL.

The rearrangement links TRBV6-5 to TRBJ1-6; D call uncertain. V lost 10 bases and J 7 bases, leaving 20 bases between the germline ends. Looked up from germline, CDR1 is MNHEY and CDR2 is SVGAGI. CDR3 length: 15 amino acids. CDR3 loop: CATLVGLGGNSPLHF. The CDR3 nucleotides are TGTGCCACCCTGGTTGGGTTGGGCGGCAATTCACCCCTCCACTTT.

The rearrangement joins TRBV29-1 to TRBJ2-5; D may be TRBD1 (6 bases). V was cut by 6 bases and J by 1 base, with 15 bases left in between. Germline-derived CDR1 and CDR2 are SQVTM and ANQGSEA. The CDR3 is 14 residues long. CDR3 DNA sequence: TGCAGCGTCAATAGGGACACCTCCCAAGAGACCCAGTACTTC. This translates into CSVNRDTSQETQYF. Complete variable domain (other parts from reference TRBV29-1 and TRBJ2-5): SAVISQKPSRDICQRGTSLTIQCQVDSQVTMMFWYRQQPGQSLTLIATANQGSEATYESGFVIDKFPISRPNLTFSTLTVSNMSPEDSSIYLCSVNRDTSQETQYFGPGTRLLVL.

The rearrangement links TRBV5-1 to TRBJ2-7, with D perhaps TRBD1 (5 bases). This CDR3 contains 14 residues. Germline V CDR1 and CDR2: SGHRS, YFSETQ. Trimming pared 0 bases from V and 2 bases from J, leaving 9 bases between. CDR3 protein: CASSLAGYPYEQYF. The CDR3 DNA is TGCGCCAGCAGCTTGGCAGGGTACCCCTACGAGCAGTACTTC.

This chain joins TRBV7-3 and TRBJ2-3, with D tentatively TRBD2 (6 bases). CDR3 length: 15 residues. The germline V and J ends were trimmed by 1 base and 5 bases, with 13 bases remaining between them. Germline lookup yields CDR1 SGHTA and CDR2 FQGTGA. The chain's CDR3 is CASSLIRGSGDTQYF. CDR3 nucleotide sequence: TGTGCCAGCAGCTTAATACGGGGGTCAGGAGATACGCAGTATTTT.

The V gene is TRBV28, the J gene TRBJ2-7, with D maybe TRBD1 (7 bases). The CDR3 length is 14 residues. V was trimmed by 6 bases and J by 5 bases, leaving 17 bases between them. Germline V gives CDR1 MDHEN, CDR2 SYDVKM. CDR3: CASRDYRGLHEQYF. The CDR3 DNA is TGTGCCAGCAGGGACTACAGGGGCCTGCACGAGCAGTACTTC.

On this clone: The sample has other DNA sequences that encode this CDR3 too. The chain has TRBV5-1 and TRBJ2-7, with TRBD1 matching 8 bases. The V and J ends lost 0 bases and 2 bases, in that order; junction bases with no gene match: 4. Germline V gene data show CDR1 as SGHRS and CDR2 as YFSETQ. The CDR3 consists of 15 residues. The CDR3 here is CASSLGGQGAYEQYF. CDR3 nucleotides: TGCGCCAGCAGCTTGGGAGGACAGGGAGCCTACGAGCAGTACTTC.

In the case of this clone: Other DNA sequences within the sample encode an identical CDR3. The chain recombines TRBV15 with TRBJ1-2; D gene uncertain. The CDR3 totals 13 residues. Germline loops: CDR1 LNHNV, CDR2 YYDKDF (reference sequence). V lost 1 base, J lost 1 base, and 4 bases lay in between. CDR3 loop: CATSRGGNYGYTF. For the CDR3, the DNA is TGTGCCACCAGCAGAGGGGGTAACTATGGCTACACCTTC.

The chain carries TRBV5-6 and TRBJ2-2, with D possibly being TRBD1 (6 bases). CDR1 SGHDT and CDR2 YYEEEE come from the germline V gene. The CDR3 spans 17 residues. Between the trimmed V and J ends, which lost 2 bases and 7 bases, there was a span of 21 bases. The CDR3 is CASSFPGQGEVYGELFF. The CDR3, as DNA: TGTGCCAGCAGCTTCCCGGGACAAGGTGAGGTGTACGGGGAGCTGTTTTTT.

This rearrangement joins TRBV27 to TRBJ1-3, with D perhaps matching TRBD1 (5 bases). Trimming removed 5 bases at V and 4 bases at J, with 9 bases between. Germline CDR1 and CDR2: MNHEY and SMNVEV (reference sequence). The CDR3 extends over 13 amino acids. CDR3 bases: TGTGCCAGCAGTATACCAGGGGGAAACACCATATATTTT. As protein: CASSIPGGNTIYF.

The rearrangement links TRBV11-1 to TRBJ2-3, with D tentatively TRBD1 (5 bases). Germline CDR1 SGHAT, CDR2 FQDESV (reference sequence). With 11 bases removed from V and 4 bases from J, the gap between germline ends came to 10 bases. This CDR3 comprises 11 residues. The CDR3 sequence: CASGRADTQYF. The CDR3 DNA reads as TGTGCCTCCGGCAGGGCAGATACGCAGTATTTT.